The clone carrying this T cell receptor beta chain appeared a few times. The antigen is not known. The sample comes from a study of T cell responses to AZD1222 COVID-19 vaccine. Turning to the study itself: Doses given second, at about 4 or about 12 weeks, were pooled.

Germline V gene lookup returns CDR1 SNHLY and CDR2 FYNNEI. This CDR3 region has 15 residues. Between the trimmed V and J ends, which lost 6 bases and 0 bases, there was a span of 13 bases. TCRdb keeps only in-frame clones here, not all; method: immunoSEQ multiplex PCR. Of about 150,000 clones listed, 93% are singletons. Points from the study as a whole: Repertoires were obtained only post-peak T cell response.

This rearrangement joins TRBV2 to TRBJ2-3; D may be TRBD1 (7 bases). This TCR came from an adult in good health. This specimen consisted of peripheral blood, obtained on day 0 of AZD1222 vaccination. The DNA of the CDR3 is TGTGCCAGCAGCCGCGGGACAGCCAGCACAGATACGCAGTATTTT. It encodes CASSRGTASTDTQYF.